The 5 T cell receptor beta chains presented below share a single source sample, sequenced in a study of control samples from healthy donors and cancer patients. Data came from immunoSEQ multiplex PCR; TCRdb stores just in-frame clones and leaves some out. Of around 26,000 clones listed, around 83% are singletons. The sample consisted of PBMCs. The receptors were sampled from a man in his sixties with colorectal cancer.

The V and J genes are TRBV5-4 and TRBJ2-7, with a tentative D call TRBD1 (6 bases). CDR1 and CDR2 (germline): SGHNT, YYREEE (reference sequence). Trimming shortened V by 4 bases and J by 4 bases, and 9 bases separated the two germline ends. The CDR3 has 12 amino acids. The CDR3 spells CASSRDRYEQYF. As DNA, the CDR3 is TGTGCCAGCAGCCGTGACAGGTACGAGCAGTACTTC.

The chain is built from TRBV6-5 and TRBJ1-2; TRBD1 matches 8 bases. The CDR3 extends over 13 amino acids. After removal of 6 bases from V and 7 bases from J, the junction contained 7 bases not matched to a gene. Germline loops: CDR1 MNHEY, CDR2 SVGAGI. CDR3 residues: CASRDRAYSGYTF. CDR3 DNA: TGTGCCAGCAGGGACAGGGCCTATTCTGGCTACACCTTC.

V usage is TRBV5-1 and J usage is TRBJ2-1, with 7 bases matching TRBD1. The CDR3 loop spans 13 amino acids. Losses at the gene ends were 0 bases for V and 8 bases for J; bases not matched to a gene: 2. Germline V CDR1 and CDR2: SGHRS, YFSETQ. CDR3: CASSLEGAYEQFF. CDR3 sequence (DNA): TGCGCCAGCAGCTTGGAGGGGGCCTATGAGCAGTTCTTC. Supplemented by reference TRBV5-1 and TRBJ2-1, the full variable domain reads KAGVTQTPRYLIKTRGQQVTLSCSPISGHRSVSWYQQTPGQGLQFLFEYFSETQRNKGNFPGRFSGRQFSNSRSEMNVSTLELGDSALYLCASSLEGAYEQFFGPGTRLTVL.

The chain combines TRBV7-2 with TRBJ1-1; TRBD1 might be the D (5 bases). CDR1 SGHTA and CDR2 FQGNSA come from the germline V gene. This CDR3 has 14 amino acids. V dropped 1 base and J dropped 1 base, with 7 bases sitting between them. CDR3 DNA sequence: TGTGCCAGCAGCTTAGTTGGGGCGAACACTGAAGCTTTCTTT. It encodes CASSLVGANTEAFF.

This clone was seen more than once but under ten times. The chain links TRBV11-2 to TRBJ2-4; D possibly uses TRBD1 or TRBD2 (5 bases each). The length of the CDR3 is 14 residues. CDR1 and CDR2 (germline): SGHAT, FQNNGV. Trimming took 10 bases from V and 3 from J, leaving 16 bases between them. In DNA, the CDR3 is TGTGCCACCGGGGCATTCTCTCGCAAAAACATTCAGTACTTC. Translation: CATGAFSRKNIQYF.